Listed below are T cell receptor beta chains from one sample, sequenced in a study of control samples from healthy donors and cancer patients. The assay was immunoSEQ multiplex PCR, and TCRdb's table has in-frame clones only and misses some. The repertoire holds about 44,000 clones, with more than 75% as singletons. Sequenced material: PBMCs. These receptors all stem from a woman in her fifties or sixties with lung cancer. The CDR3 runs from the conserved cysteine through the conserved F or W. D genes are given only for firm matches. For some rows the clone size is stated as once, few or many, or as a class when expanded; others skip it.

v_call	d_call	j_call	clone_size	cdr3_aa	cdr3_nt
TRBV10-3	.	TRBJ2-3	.	CAISWTGTDTQYF	TGTGCCATCAGCTGGACAGGCACAGATACGCAGTATTTT
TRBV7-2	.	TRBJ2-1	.	CASSLPYNEQFF	TGTGCCAGCAGCTTACCGTACAATGAGCAGTTCTTC
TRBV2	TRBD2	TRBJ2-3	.	CASSGTSGRDTQYF	TGTGCCAGCAGCGGGACTAGCGGGAGAGATACGCAGTATTTT
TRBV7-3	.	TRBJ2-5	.	CASSSLPGETQYF	TGTGCCAGCAGCTCCCTGCCGGGAGAGACCCAGTACTTC
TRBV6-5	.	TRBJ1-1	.	CASSSQTELLNTEAFF	TGTGCCAGCAGTTCCCAGACGGAGCTCTTGAACACTGAAGCTTTCTTT
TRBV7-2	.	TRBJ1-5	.	CASSFRGGGNQPQHF	TGTGCCAGCAGCTTCAGGGGTGGTGGCAATCAGCCCCAGCATTTT
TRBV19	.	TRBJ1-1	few	CASSIPVGTEAFF	TGTGCCAGTAGTATCCCGGTGGGCACTGAAGCTTTCTTT
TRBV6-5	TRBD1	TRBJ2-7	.	CASSTGTGGLLEQYF	TGTGCCAGCAGCACCGGGACAGGGGGACTTTTAGAGCAGTACTTC
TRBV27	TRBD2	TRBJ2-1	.	CASMPAGGPTNEQFF	TGTGCCAGCATGCCAGCGGGAGGGCCCACGAATGAGCAGTTCTTC
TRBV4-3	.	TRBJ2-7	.	CASSPQTSGYEQYF	TGCGCCAGCAGCCCACAGACTAGTGGCTACGAGCAGTACTTC
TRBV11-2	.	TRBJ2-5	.	CASSSEFGKTQYF	TGTGCCAGCAGCTCGGAGTTTGGAAAGACCCAGTACTTC
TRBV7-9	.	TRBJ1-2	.	CASSLMRQGGYGYTF	TGTGCCAGCAGCTTAATGCGGCAGGGAGGCTATGGCTACACCTTC
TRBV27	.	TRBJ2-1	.	CASRLDGAYNEQFF	TGTGCCAGCAGATTGGACGGAGCTTACAATGAGCAGTTCTTC
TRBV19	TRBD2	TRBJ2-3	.	CATRLAGLDTQYF	TGTGCCACCAGACTAGCGGGTTTGGATACGCAGTATTTT
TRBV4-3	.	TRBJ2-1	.	CASSAGSPVNEQFF	TGCGCCAGCAGCGCCGGGAGCCCCGTTAATGAGCAGTTCTTC
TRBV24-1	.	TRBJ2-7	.	CATSDPRTVGSYEQYF	TGTGCCACCAGTGATCCCCGGACGGTGGGCTCCTACGAGCAGTACTTC
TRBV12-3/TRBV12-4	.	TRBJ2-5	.	CASSLVRAKTQYF	TGTGCCAGCAGTTTAGTACGGGCGAAGACCCAGTACTTC
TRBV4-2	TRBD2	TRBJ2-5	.	CASSQETLAGGETQYF	TGTGCCAGCAGCCAAGAAACACTAGCGGGGGGAGAGACCCAGTACTTC
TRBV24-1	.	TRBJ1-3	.	CATSDPGSNTIYF	TGTGCCACCAGTGACCCAGGGTCGAACACCATATATTTT
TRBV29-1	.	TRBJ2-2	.	CSVDRTNTGELFF	TGCAGCGTTGACCGGACGAACACCGGGGAGCTGTTTTTT
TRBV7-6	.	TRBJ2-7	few	CASSTGASATYEQYF	TGTGCCAGCAGCACCGGGGCTAGCGCAACCTACGAGCAGTACTTC
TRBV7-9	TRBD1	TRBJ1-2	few	CASSRQGDYGYTF	TGTGCCAGCAGCCGACAGGGGGACTATGGCTACACCTTC
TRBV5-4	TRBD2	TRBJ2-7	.	CASSPPGLAGVEQYF	TGTGCCAGCAGCCCGCCGGGACTAGCGGGAGTCGAGCAGTACTTC
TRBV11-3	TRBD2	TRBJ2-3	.	CASSFSGPAFTDTQYF	TGTGCCAGCAGCTTTAGCGGGCCTGCATTCACAGATACGCAGTATTTT
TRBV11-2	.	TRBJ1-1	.	CASSFRTNTEAFF	TGTGCCAGCAGCTTTAGGACGAACACTGAAGCTTTCTTT
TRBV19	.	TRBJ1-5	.	CASNPQGGADQPQHF	TGTGCCAGTAATCCGCAAGGAGGGGCGGATCAGCCCCAGCATTTT
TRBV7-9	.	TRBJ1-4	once	CASSLAGQPNEKLFF	TGTGCCAGCAGCTTAGCCGGACAGCCTAATGAAAAACTGTTTTTT
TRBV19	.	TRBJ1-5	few	CASSIGGRGQPQHF	TGTGCCAGTAGTATTGGGGGTCGGGGTCAGCCCCAGCATTTT
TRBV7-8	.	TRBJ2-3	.	CASSQVGDTQYF	TGTGCCAGCAGCCAGGTAGGAGATACGCAGTATTTT
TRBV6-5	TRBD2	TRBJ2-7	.	CASSYTGRGDYEQYF	TGTGCCAGCAGTTACACCGGGCGGGGGGACTACGAGCAGTACTTC
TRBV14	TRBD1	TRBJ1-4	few	CASSPLGQGLSGEKLFF	TGTGCCAGCAGCCCGTTAGGACAGGGCCTATCGGGGGAAAAACTGTTTTTT
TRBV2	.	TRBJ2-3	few	CASSVTDTQYF	TGTGCCAGCAGCGTCACGGATACGCAGTATTTT
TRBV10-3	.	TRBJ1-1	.	CAISVNRANTEAFF	TGTGCCATCAGTGTAAACAGGGCGAACACTGAAGCTTTCTTT
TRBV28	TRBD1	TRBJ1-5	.	CASSLGQGRNQPQHF	TGTGCCAGCAGTTTGGGACAGGGCCGCAATCAGCCCCAGCATTTT
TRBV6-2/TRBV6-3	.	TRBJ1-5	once	CASSFKRTTGEPQHF	TGTGCCAGCAGCTTCAAGAGAACCACCGGGGAGCCCCAGCATTTT